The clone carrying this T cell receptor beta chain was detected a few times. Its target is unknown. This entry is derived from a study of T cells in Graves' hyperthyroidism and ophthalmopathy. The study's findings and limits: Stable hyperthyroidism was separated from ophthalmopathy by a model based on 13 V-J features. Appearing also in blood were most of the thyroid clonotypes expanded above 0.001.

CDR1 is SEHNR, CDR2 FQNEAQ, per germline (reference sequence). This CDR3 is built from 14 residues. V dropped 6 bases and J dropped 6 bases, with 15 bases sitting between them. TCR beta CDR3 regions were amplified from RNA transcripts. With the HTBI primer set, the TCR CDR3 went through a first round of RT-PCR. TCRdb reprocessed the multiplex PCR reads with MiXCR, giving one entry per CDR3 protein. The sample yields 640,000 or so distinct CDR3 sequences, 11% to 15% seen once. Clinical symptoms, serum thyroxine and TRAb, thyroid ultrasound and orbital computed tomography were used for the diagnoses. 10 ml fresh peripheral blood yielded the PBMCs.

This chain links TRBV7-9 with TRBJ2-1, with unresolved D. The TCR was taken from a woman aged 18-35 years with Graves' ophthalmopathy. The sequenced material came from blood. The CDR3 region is CASSPRPGVNEQFF. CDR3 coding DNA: TGTGCCAGCAGTCCTAGGCCAGGAGTCAATGAGCAGTTCTTC.